A single sample is the source of the 12 T cell receptor beta chains below, sequenced in a study of T-cell memory formation after mild COVID-19. TCRdb re-called the 5' RACE reads through MiXCR, storing one row per CDR3 protein. The profile shows 390,000 or so distinct CDR3 sequences, about 16% of them singletons. Input material: PBMCs or a T cell subset sorted from them (not recorded which). Every receptor here comes from a man aged 18 to 30 who had mild COVID-19 (a few samples of this study predate the infection). Cell type and time point are not known.

The chain carries TRBV29-1 and TRBJ2-1; 7 bases align to TRBD1. The ends lost 5 bases at V and 8 bases at J; junction bases unmatched: 3. The length of the CDR3 is 11 residues. Germline V gene data show CDR1 as SQVTM and CDR2 as ANQGSEA. Here the CDR3 reads CSVSTGDEQFF. The CDR3 coding sequence is TGCAGCGTTTCTACAGGGGATGAGCAGTTCTTC.

This sequence joins TRBV2 and TRBJ1-1; D is uncertain. The CDR3 consists of 13 residues. Germline values: CDR1 SNHLY, CDR2 FYNNEI. V lost 8 bases to trimming and J lost 1 base, with 11 bases between them. The CDR3 DNA reads as TGTGCCAGCCCGGGCAGGAGGAACACTGAAGCTTTCTTT. Protein product: CASPGRRNTEAFF.

CDR3 region: CASTGVSSGANVLTF. The CDR3 region has the DNA TGTGCCAGCACAGGGGTCTCCTCTGGGGCCAACGTCCTGACTTTC. The V gene is TRBV6-5, the J gene TRBJ2-6; TRBD1 might be the D (6 bases). V dropped 7 bases and J dropped 0 bases, with 10 bases sitting between them. This CDR3 region has 15 residues. The germline V gene has CDR1 MNHEY and CDR2 SVGAGI.

This clonotype was observed a handful of times. This chain joins TRBV28 and TRBJ2-2; 11 bases are a match to TRBD2. V lost 3 bases to trimming and J lost 4 bases; unmatched junction nucleotides: 7. CDR3 length equals 17 residues. Germline V gene lookup returns CDR1 MDHEN and CDR2 SYDVKM. The CDR3 DNA follows: TGTGCCAGCAGTTTCGGGGCTAGCGGGGGGCTCACCGGGGAGCTGTTTTTT. This sequence encodes CASSFGASGGLTGELFF.

The gene calls are TRBV29-1 and TRBJ2-5; D gene ambiguous. The CDR3 consists of 13 residues. Germline CDR1 reads SQVTM; CDR2 reads ANQGSEA. V was shortened by 2 bases and J by 5 bases, with 12 bases between the two germline ends. CDR3 in DNA: TGCAGCGTTGAAAGGTCCCTGAAGGAGACCCAGTACTTC. This encodes CSVERSLKETQYF.

V usage is TRBV6-5 and J usage is TRBJ1-1, with a tentative D call TRBD1 (6 bases). Germline CDR1 is MNHEY and CDR2 is SVGAGI. The CDR3 loop spans 13 amino acids. The V end lost 8 bases, the J end lost 1 base, and 11 bases lay between the germline ends. As DNA, the CDR3 is TGTGCCAGCGGGTTAGGGGGGAACACTGAAGCTTTCTTT. It is translated as CASGLGGNTEAFF.

This clonotype was seen a handful of times. The chain combines TRBV4-1 with TRBJ1-2; weak D call: TRBD1 (5 bases). Germline CDR1 MGHRA, CDR2 YSYEKL. The CDR3 extends over 15 amino acids. V was cut by 0 bases and J by 2 bases, with 10 bases left in between. The CDR3 loop is CASSQDWDRNYGYTF. As DNA, the CDR3 is TGCGCCAGCAGCCAAGACTGGGACCGAAACTATGGCTACACCTTC.

The table lists this clonotype with a few counts. V is TRBV21-1 and J is TRBJ1-3. TRBV21-1 is a pseudogene. This CDR3 has 16 amino acids. The CDR3 DNA reads TGTGCCAGCAGCAAAGGAGGACGGAAGGCTGGAAACACCATATATTTT. This encodes CASSKGGRKAGNTIYF.

The genes are TRBV11-2 and TRBJ2-1; 8 positions agree with TRBD1. The germline V gene has CDR1 SGHAT and CDR2 FQNNGV. The CDR3 spans 12 residues. After removal of 5 bases from V and 8 bases from J, the junction contained 2 bases not matched to a gene. The CDR3 spells CASSRQGYEQFF. The CDR3 DNA sequence: TGTGCCAGCAGCAGACAGGGGTATGAGCAGTTCTTC.

In this sample, this clonotype turned up a few times. The chain links TRBV4-3 to TRBJ1-2, with 9 bases aligning to TRBD1. Germline CDR1 LGHNA, CDR2 YSLEER. The CDR3 totals 16 residues. Trimming took 1 base from V and 4 from J; bases not matched to a gene: 7. CDR3 protein: CASSQATGGRGYGYTF. CDR3 sequence (DNA): TGCGCCAGCAGCCAAGCGACAGGGGGACGGGGCTATGGCTACACCTTC.

The CDR3: CASSPRRTTASQPQHF. In nucleotides, the CDR3 is TGTGCCAGCAGCCCAAGACGAACGACAGCGAGTCAGCCCCAGCATTTT. The chain is built from TRBV7-8 and TRBJ1-5; the D gene is possibly TRBD1 (5 bases). The V and J ends lost 5 bases and 6 bases respectively, with 20 bases between them. The CDR3 sequence is 16 residues long. Germline V CDR1 and CDR2: SGHVS, FQNEAQ.

In this sample, this clonotype turned up a few times. The chain joins TRBV10-3 to TRBJ1-2; 10 bases fit TRBD1. Losses at the gene ends were 10 bases for V and 5 bases for J; bases not matched to a gene: 13. This CDR3 region has 15 residues. Germline V gene sequence: CDR1 ENHRY, CDR2 SYGVKD. The CDR3: CATQNAGTGAYGYTF. CDR3 in DNA: TGTGCCACGCAGAACGCGGGGACAGGGGCGTATGGCTACACCTTC.